This T cell receptor beta chain was observed in a study of beta chain features in type 1 diabetes. Reverse transcription of all isolated RNA meant that expressed TCRB transcripts were sequenced. There were 3.5 million to 4.5 million reads on average in the naive, central memory and regulatory T cell samples. Repertoires were generated with immunoSEQ multiplex PCR, while TCRdb's copy carries only in-frame clones and drops some. The table records hundreds of thousands of clones, around a sixth of them present only once. Whole-study results and caveats: A definitive answer on HLA type influencing TCRB rearrangement was not reached here. More deletions and fewer insertions at VDJ junctions were found in patients with type 1 diabetes. Researchers caution that PCR might favor shorter templates, equally among patients and controls.

With respect to this clone: Antigen: not known. This sample includes further DNA sequences coding for the same CDR3.

The CDR3 length is 14 residues. Trimming removed 2 bases from V and 8 bases from J; junction bases left unmatched: 8. Germline lookup yields CDR1 MDHEN and CDR2 SYDVKM. The chain combines TRBV28 with TRBJ1-2; 7 bases align to TRBD1. The sequence came from a woman aged 18 to 35 in good health. The sample consisted of naive CD4+ T cells from blood. The CDR3 sequence is CASSLGGRGYGYTF. CDR3 nucleotides: TGTGCCAGCAGTTTAGGCGGCAGGGGGTACGGCTACACCTTC.